The next 27 T cell receptor beta chains were all read from a single sample in a study of blood T cell repertoires in COVID-19. The assay was immunoSEQ multiplex PCR, and TCRdb's table has in-frame clones only and misses some. The table shows under 300,000 clones, with roughly 80% occurring only once. The sample consisted of peripheral blood. Source of these receptors: a woman under 30 with acute or convalescent COVID-19.

The chain uses TRBV9 and TRBJ1-4, with no clear D. The CDR3 is 16 residues long. Germline V gives CDR1 SGDLS, CDR2 YYNGEE. V dropped 2 bases and J dropped 2 bases, with 13 bases sitting between them. The CDR3 DNA reads as TGTGCCAGCAGCGTGGGCTCGGGATCTACTAATGAAAAACTGTTTTTT. Translating gives CASSVGSGSTNEKLFF.

The J gene is TRBJ1-1, the V gene TRBV28; 7 bases align to TRBD1. CDR1 is MDHEN and CDR2 is SYDVKM in the germline V gene. The CDR3 covers 14 residues. V lost 5 bases, J lost 1 base, and 4 bases stayed unmatched. The CDR3 loop reads CASSDDRENTEAFF. The CDR3 bases are TGTGCCAGCAGTGACGACAGGGAGAACACTGAAGCTTTCTTT.

This clone occurred once. This chain uses TRBV6-2 or TRBV6-3 with TRBJ2-1; the D is unclear. The CDR3 contains 15 residues. Germline V gene lookup returns CDR1 MNHEY and CDR2 SVGEGT. The V gene lost 6 bases and the J gene lost 0 bases, with 12 bases spanning the gap. The CDR3 spells CASSHSASSYNEQFF. CDR3 coding DNA: TGTGCCAGCAGCCACTCCGCGAGCTCCTACAATGAGCAGTTCTTC.

CDR3 sequence (DNA): TGCGCCAGCAGCCCGCGGACAATCGGAAACACTGAAGCTTTCTTT. Translating it yields CASSPRTIGNTEAFF. The rearrangement uses TRBV5-1 and TRBJ1-1; possible D gene TRBD1, 5 bases. The ends were cut back, 4 bases at V and 2 bases at J, with 15 bases in the middle. Germline CDR1 and CDR2: SGHRS and YFSETQ. The CDR3 consists of 15 residues.

The chain employs TRBV30 and TRBJ2-7, with 7 positions matching TRBD2. CDR3 length equals 12 residues. CDR1 and CDR2 (germline): GTSNPN, SVGIG (reference sequence). V shed 4 bases, J shed 7 bases, and the junction held 7 bases outside the gene matches. The CDR3 DNA is TGTGCCTGGACCCACCGGGGGGAGGAGCAGTACTTC. Protein sequence: CAWTHRGEEQYF.

As DNA, the CDR3 is TGCGCCAGCAGCCAACTACTAGCGGGAGTGTCTGGCACAGATACGCAGTATTTT. This encodes CASSQLLAGVSGTDTQYF. The chain couples TRBV4-3 to TRBJ2-3; 11 bases align to TRBD2. The CDR3 contains 18 residues. Per the germline V gene, CDR1 is LGHNA and CDR2 is YSLEER. With V trimmed by 2 bases and J by 1 base, 8 bases remained unmatched.

This clone was seen only once. The V gene is TRBV6-4, the J gene TRBJ2-1, with TRBD1 matching over 10 bases. Germline-derived CDR1 and CDR2 are MRHNA and SNTAGT. The CDR3 runs 16 residues. V lost 2 bases, J lost 6 bases, and 7 bases stayed unmatched. The CDR3 nucleotides read TGTGCCAGCAGTGACGCCCGGGACAGGGGAGTCAATGAGCAGTTCTTC. Its translation: CASSDARDRGVNEQFF.

The V call is TRBV29-1, the J call TRBJ1-3, with D possibly TRBD1 on 5 matching bases. Trimming took off 6 bases at V and 0 bases at J, with 9 bases between the two ends. Germline loops: CDR1 SQVTM, CDR2 ANQGSEA. There are 13 residues in the CDR3. The CDR3 protein is CSVRGDSGNTIYF. DNA of the CDR3: TGCAGCGTCCGGGGGGACTCTGGAAACACCATATATTTT.

This clone has just a few counts. This chain links TRBV6-6 with TRBJ2-5, with 7 bases lining up with TRBD1. The trim removed 10 bases at V and 5 bases at J, leaving 7 bases unmatched. Germline CDR1 is MNHNY and CDR2 is SVGAGI (reference sequence). The CDR3 spans 12 residues. CDR3 residues: CAIRGGSETQYF. CDR3 nucleotide sequence: TGTGCCATCCGAGGGGGCTCTGAGACCCAGTACTTC.

The V and J genes are TRBV10-3 and TRBJ1-6, with TRBD1 matching 10 bases. Looked up from germline, CDR1 is ENHRY and CDR2 is SYGVKD. The junction had 7 bases not matched to a gene; V was cut back by 1 base and J by 10 bases. This CDR3 is built from 16 residues. The CDR3 protein is CAISELGQGTGSPLHF. CDR3 bases: TGTGCCATCAGTGAGTTGGGACAGGGGACCGGCTCACCCCTCCACTTT.

The chain links TRBV19 to TRBJ2-7, with 9 positions matching TRBD2. The CDR3 has 15 residues. The V and J ends lost 5 bases and 9 bases, in that order; junction bases with no gene match: 14. Germline loops: CDR1 LNHDA, CDR2 SQIVND (reference sequence). The DNA of the CDR3 is TGTGCCAGTAGTCCGACCTCGGCGGGAGGGAGGGTGCAGTACTTC. Translation gives CASSPTSAGGRVQYF.

The chain links TRBV11-1 to TRBJ1-2; 9 bases agree with TRBD1. Germline loops: CDR1 SGHAT, CDR2 FQDESV (reference sequence). This CDR3 contains 15 residues. Trimming removed 4 bases from V and 6 bases from J; junction bases left unmatched: 9. The CDR3: CASSSGTGYLDGYTF. The CDR3 nucleotides read TGTGCCAGCAGCTCCGGGACAGGGTATCTCGATGGCTACACCTTC.

This clone was seen just once. It is unclear where the CDR3 begins or ends on the DNA, so no DNA is shown, and the CDR3 is as TCRdb lists it. The chain has TRBV10-3 and TRBJ2-1; TRBD2 is taken as the D call from the table, unchecked against the DNA. The CDR3 is 19 residues long, counting both termini. Per the germline V gene, CDR1 is ENHRY and CDR2 is SYGVKD. CDR3 sequence reads: CAISGGIGTGKMSSSSGVF.

This chain uses TRBV10-3 with TRBJ2-7; tentative D call: TRBD2 (6 bases). The CDR3 sequence is 15 residues long. From germline, CDR1 is ENHRY and CDR2 SYGVKD. Trimming left V 5 bases short and J 4 bases short, with 18 bases between. The CDR3 spells CAISQRGLSGYEQYF. DNA for the CDR3: TGTGCCATCAGTCAGCGAGGATTGAGCGGGTACGAGCAGTACTTC.

The V call is TRBV7-2, the J call TRBJ1-1; D may be TRBD1 (5 bases). Per the germline V gene, CDR1 is SGHTA and CDR2 is FQGNSA. The CDR3 totals 14 residues. Between the trimmed V and J ends, which lost 5 bases and 1 base, there was a span of 11 bases. The CDR3 spells CASSAGHANTEAFF. The CDR3, as DNA: TGTGCCAGCAGCGCAGGACACGCGAACACTGAAGCTTTCTTT. The entire variable domain, with the rest obtained from reference TRBV7-2 and TRBJ1-1, is as follows: GAGVSQSPSNKVTEKGKDVELRCDPISGHTALYWYRQSLGQGLEFLIYFQGNSAPDKSGLPSDRFSAERTGGSVSTLTIQRTQQEDSAVYLCASSAGHANTEAFFGQGTRLTVV.

The chain combines TRBV2 with TRBJ1-6; D is unclear. The germline V gene has CDR1 SNHLY and CDR2 FYNNEI. Trimming took 6 bases from V and 7 from J, leaving 10 bases between them. This CDR3 has 13 amino acids. The CDR3 DNA reads TGTGCCAGCAGGTGGGCCGCGAATTCACCCCTCCACTTT. It yields the protein CASRWAANSPLHF.

The chain couples TRBV6-2 or TRBV6-3 to TRBJ2-1; D is possibly TRBD2 (6 bases). Trimming shortened V by 2 bases and J by 0 bases, and 17 bases separated the two germline ends. The CDR3 is 18 amino acids. CDR1 MNHEY and CDR2 SVGEGT come from the germline V gene. The CDR3 bases are TGTGCCAGCAGTTACCGATGGTTTAGCGGAAGCTCCTACAATGAGCAGTTCTTC. Its protein product is CASSYRWFSGSSYNEQFF.

The rearrangement links TRBV6-5 to TRBJ1-1, with a possible D match to TRBD1 (5 bases). This CDR3 spans 14 amino acids. The germline V gene encodes CDR1 MNHEY and CDR2 SVGAGI. V lost 7 bases and J 4 bases, leaving 16 bases between the germline ends. The CDR3 is CASIDRRRGTEAFF. The CDR3 nucleotides read TGTGCCAGCATCGACCGTCGAAGGGGCACTGAAGCTTTCTTT.

The chain recombines TRBV14 with TRBJ1-2; TRBD1 matches at 7 bases. V shed 4 bases, J shed 7 bases, and the junction held 9 bases outside the gene matches. This CDR3 is built from 14 residues. CDR1 and CDR2 (germline): SGHDN, FVKESK. The CDR3 sequence: CASSPQGGTGGYTF. The DNA of the CDR3 is TGTGCCAGCAGCCCCCAGGGGGGTACTGGTGGCTACACCTTC. The variable domain in full, with the rest retrieved from reference TRBV14 and TRBJ1-2, is EAGVTQFPSHSVIEKGQTVTLRCDPISGHDNLYWYRRVMGKEIKFLLHFVKESKQDESGMPNNRFLAERTGGTYSTLKVQPAELEDSGVYFCASSPQGGTGGYTFGSGTRLTVV.

This sequence joins TRBV19 and TRBJ2-1, with D possibly TRBD1 on 5 matching bases. CDR1 is LNHDA, CDR2 SQIVND, per germline (reference sequence). The CDR3 covers 15 residues. With 6 bases removed from V and 4 bases from J, the gap between germline ends came to 16 bases. CDR3 sequence (DNA): TGTGCCAGTAGGACGGACATCCGAACATACAATGAGCAGTTCTTC. Protein: CASRTDIRTYNEQFF.

The chain joins TRBV6-5 to TRBJ2-1; maybe TRBD2 (6 bases). The V end was cut by 5 bases, the J end by 0 bases, with 11 bases between. Germline assignment: CDR1 MNHEY and CDR2 SVGAGI. The CDR3 is 15 residues long. The CDR3 sequence is CASSPGTYSYNEQFF. For the CDR3, the DNA is TGTGCCAGCAGTCCAGGGACTTACTCCTACAATGAGCAGTTCTTC.

The J gene is TRBJ2-1, the V gene TRBV2; 9 bases line up with TRBD2. Germline values: CDR1 SNHLY, CDR2 FYNNEI. J lost 3 bases, V lost 1 base, and 10 bases had no gene match. This CDR3 has 18 amino acids. This chain's CDR3 is CASSEGKGASGNYNEQFF. The CDR3 nucleotides are TGTGCCAGCAGTGAAGGGAAGGGGGCTAGCGGGAACTACAATGAGCAGTTCTTC. The complete variable domain, with remaining parts taken from reference TRBV2 and TRBJ2-1, reads EPEVTQTPSHQVTQMGQEVILRCVPISNHLYFYWYRQILGQKVEFLVSFYNNEISEKSEIFDDQFSVERPDGSNFTLKIRSTKLEDSAMYFCASSEGKGASGNYNEQFFGPGTRLTVL.

The chain joins TRBV13 to TRBJ2-3, with D tentatively TRBD2 (5 bases). The germline V gene has CDR1 PRHDT and CDR2 FYEKMQ (reference sequence). V lost 5 bases and J 2 bases, leaving 14 bases between the germline ends. CDR3 length: 15 residues. CDR3 residues: CASSRIGLSTDTQYF. The CDR3 DNA follows: TGTGCCAGCAGCCGAATCGGACTTTCCACAGATACGCAGTATTTT. Variable domain in full (rest from reference TRBV13 and TRBJ2-3): AAGVIQSPRHLIKEKRETATLKCYPIPRHDTVYWYQQGPGQDPQFLISFYEKMQSDKGSIPDRFSAQQFSDYHSELNMSSLELGDSALYFCASSRIGLSTDTQYFGPGTRLTVL.

J is TRBJ2-1 and V is TRBV4-2, with 10 bases identical to TRBD1. The V gene end was trimmed by 1 base and the J gene end by 8 bases; junction bases not matched to a gene: 2. CDR1 and CDR2 from the germline V gene are LGHNA and YNFKEQ. The CDR3 extends over 14 amino acids. The chain's CDR3 is CASSQGTGGDEQFF. DNA of the CDR3: TGTGCCAGCAGCCAAGGGACAGGGGGTGATGAGCAGTTCTTC.

This clone was observed a few times. The gene calls are TRBV4-2 and TRBJ1-5; 9 nucleotides match TRBD1. V dropped 4 bases and J dropped 0; count of bases not matched to a gene: 10. This CDR3 has 18 amino acids. Germline V CDR1 and CDR2: LGHNA, YNFKEQ. The CDR3 bases are TGTGCCAGCAGCCCCTTGGGACAGGGAGTTGGTAGCAATCAGCCCCAGCATTTT. It specifies CASSPLGQGVGSNQPQHF.

V and J are TRBV5-8 and TRBJ2-2; D remains unclear. This CDR3 has 14 residues. Germline V lookup: CDR1 SGHTS, CDR2 YDEGEE. Trimming shortened V by 1 base and J by 4 bases, and 8 bases separated the two germline ends. The CDR3 DNA reads as TGTGCCAGCAGCTTGTGGCACGCCACCGGGGAGCTGTTTTTT. Its translation: CASSLWHATGELFF.

This clone has only one observation. The V call is TRBV3-1 (or the pseudogene TRBV3-2), the J call TRBJ1-1; possibly TRBD1 for D (5 bases). Germline assignment: CDR1 LGHDT and CDR2 YNNKEL (reference sequence). The CDR3 is 13 amino acids. Deletions cut 4 bases from V and 1 base from J, with 7 bases between. CDR3 amino acids: CASSLQGNTEAFF. The CDR3 coding sequence is TGTGCCAGCAGCCTTCAGGGGAACACTGAAGCTTTCTTT.